The rows below give T cell receptor beta chains drawn from one sample of a study of regulatory dendritic cells for organ transplantation. Profiled with immunoSEQ multiplex PCR; TCRdb holds only in-frame clones, not every one. The sample has 20,000 to 25,000 clones, about 80% seen once. The source material was memory CD4+ T cells from blood. These receptors all come from a human donor in good health. CDR3s include the opening cysteine and the closing phenylalanine or tryptophan. The D gene is left open where the match is weak. Clone size is stated in some rows and not others, as once, few, many or a class when expanded.

DNA: TGCGCCAGCAGCCTGGGACAAACGAACACTGAAGCTTTCTTT
CDR3: CASSLGQTNTEAFF
V: TRBV5-1
size: -
D: -
J: TRBJ1-1

DNA: TGTGCCAGCGCGAGAGATACAGGGGACTATGGCTACACCTTC
CDR3: CASARDTGDYGYTF
V: TRBV18
size: -
D: TRBD1
J: TRBJ1-2

DNA: TGCGCCAGCAGCTGGGGGCCGGTCGGAGTTCGAGAGACCCAGTACTTC
CDR3: CASSWGPVGVRETQYF
V: TRBV5-1
size: -
D: -
J: TRBJ2-5

DNA: TGTGCCAGCAGTGCGACCGGGACAGCGAGCAATCAGCCCCAGCATTTT
CDR3: CASSATGTASNQPQHF
V: TRBV6-6
size: -
D: TRBD1
J: TRBJ1-5

DNA: TGTGCCAGCAGCTTCCGGGGGGAGGGCACAGATACGCAGTATTTT
CDR3: CASSFRGEGTDTQYF
V: TRBV7-2
size: once
D: TRBD2
J: TRBJ2-3

DNA: TGTGCCAGCAGCTTGGTGTCTAGTGGAACTTACGAGCAGTACTTC
CDR3: CASSLVSSGTYEQYF
V: TRBV5-5
size: -
D: -
J: TRBJ2-7

DNA: TGTGCCAGCCAAGGGACAGGGGCTAGCAATCAGCCCCAGCATTTT
CDR3: CASQGTGASNQPQHF
V: TRBV2
size: -
D: TRBD1
J: TRBJ1-5

DNA: TGTGCTAGCAGCCTAAGGACAGGGGGCGGTGATTCACCCCTCCACTTT
CDR3: CASSLRTGGGDSPLHF
V: TRBV7-2
size: -
D: TRBD1
J: TRBJ1-6

DNA: TGTGCCAGCACCCTTCTAGCCGCTCATGAGCAGTTCTTC
CDR3: CASTLLAAHEQFF
V: TRBV7-2
size: few
D: -
J: TRBJ2-1

DNA: TGTGCCAGCAGTTTACCTGGGGGCCAGACTGAAGCTTTCTTT
CDR3: CASSLPGGQTEAFF
V: TRBV6-5
size: -
D: -
J: TRBJ1-1

DNA: TGTGCCAGCAGCTCGACTAGGATGGTAGAGACCCAGTACTTC
CDR3: CASSSTRMVETQYF
V: TRBV7-9
size: -
D: -
J: TRBJ2-5

DNA: TGCGCCAGCAGCCCGGACAGCTCTGGAAACACCATATATTTT
CDR3: CASSPDSSGNTIYF
V: TRBV5-1
size: -
D: -
J: TRBJ1-3

DNA: TGTGCCAGCAGCTTAGATAGGAGCACCGGGGAGCTGTTTTTT
CDR3: CASSLDRSTGELFF
V: TRBV11-2
size: -
D: -
J: TRBJ2-2

DNA: TGTGCCAGCAGTTACGGACAGGCCTCTGGAAACACCATATATTTT
CDR3: CASSYGQASGNTIYF
V: TRBV2
size: -
D: TRBD1
J: TRBJ1-3

DNA: TGTGCCAGCAGTTACGCAGAGGGCGGTTTCGAAAAACTGTTTTTT
CDR3: CASSYAEGGFEKLFF
V: TRBV6-5
size: -
D: -
J: TRBJ1-4

DNA: TGCGCCAGCAGCCTCAGGACAGAAGAGACCCAGTACTTC
CDR3: CASSLRTEETQYF
V: TRBV5-1
size: -
D: -
J: TRBJ2-5

DNA: TGTGCCAGTAGACCCACAGGGGTAACGCAGCCCCAGCATTTT
CDR3: CASRPTGVTQPQHF
V: TRBV19
size: -
D: TRBD1
J: TRBJ1-5

DNA: TGTGCCAGCAGCGACCGGGACTTATATGGCTACACCTTC
CDR3: CASSDRDLYGYTF
V: TRBV9
size: few
D: -
J: TRBJ1-2

DNA: TGTGCCAGCAGTGACCCTTCCAGCGGGGGCCACACAGATACGCAGTATTTT
CDR3: CASSDPSSGGHTDTQYF
V: TRBV25-1
size: -
D: TRBD2
J: TRBJ2-3

DNA: TGTGCCAGCTCACGGACTAGCGGAAGCACAGATACGCAGTATTTT
CDR3: CASSRTSGSTDTQYF
V: TRBV18
size: -
D: TRBD2
J: TRBJ2-3

DNA: TGTGCCGGATCTTACAGGGGGCAAAACTATGGCTACACCTTC
CDR3: CAGSYRGQNYGYTF
V: TRBV5-8
size: -
D: TRBD1
J: TRBJ1-2